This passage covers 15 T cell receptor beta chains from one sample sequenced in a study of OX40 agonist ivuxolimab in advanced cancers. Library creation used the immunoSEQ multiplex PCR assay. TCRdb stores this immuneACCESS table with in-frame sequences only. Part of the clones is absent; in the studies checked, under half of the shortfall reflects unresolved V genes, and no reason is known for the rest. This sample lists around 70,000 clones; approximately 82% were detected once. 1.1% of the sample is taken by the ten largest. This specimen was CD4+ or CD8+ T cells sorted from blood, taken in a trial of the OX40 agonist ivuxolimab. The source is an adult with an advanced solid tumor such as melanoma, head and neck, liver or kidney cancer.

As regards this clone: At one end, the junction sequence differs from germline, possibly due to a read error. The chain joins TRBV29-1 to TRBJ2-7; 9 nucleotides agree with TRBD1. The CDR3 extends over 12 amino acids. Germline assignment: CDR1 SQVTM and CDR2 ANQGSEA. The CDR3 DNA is TGCGGCGTAGAGGGACAGGGAAACGAGCAGTACTTC. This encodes CGVEGQGNEQYF.

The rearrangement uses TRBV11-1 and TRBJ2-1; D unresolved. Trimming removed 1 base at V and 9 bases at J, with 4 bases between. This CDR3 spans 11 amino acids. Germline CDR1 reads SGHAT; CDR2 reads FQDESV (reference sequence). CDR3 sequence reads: CASSLEAEQFF. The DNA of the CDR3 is TGTGCCAGCAGCTTAGAGGCTGAGCAGTTCTTC.

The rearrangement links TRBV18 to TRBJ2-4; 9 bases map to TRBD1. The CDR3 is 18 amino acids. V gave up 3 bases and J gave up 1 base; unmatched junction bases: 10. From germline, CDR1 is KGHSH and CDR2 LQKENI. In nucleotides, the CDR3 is TGTGCCAGCTCACCCGGGACAGGGATGGGTTGGGCCAAAAACATTCAGTACTTC. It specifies CASSPGTGMGWAKNIQYF.

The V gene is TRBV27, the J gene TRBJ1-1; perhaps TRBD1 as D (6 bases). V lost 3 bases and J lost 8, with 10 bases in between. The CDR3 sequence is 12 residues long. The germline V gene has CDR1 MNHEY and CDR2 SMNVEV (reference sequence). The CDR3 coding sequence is TGTGCCAGCAGTTTCCTAGGGGGAGAAGCTTTCTTT. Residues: CASSFLGGEAFF.

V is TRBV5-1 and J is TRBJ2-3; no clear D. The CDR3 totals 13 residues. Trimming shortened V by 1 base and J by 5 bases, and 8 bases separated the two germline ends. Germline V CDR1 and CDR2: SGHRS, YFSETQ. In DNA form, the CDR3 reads TGCGCCAGCAGCTTGACCACATTAGATACGCAGTATTTT. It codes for CASSLTTLDTQYF.

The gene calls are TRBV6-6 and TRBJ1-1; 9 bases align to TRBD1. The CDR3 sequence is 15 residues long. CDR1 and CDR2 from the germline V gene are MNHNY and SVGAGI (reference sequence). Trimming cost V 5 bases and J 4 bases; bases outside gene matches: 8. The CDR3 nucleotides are TGTGCCAGCAGTCACCTGGACAGGGGAGCCACTGAAGCTTTCTTT. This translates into CASSHLDRGATEAFF.

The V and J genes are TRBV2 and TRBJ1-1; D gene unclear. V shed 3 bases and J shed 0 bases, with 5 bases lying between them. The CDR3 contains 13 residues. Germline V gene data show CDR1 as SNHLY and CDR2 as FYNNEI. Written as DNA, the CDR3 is TGTGCCAGCAGTGACGAGATGAACACTGAAGCTTTCTTT. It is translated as CASSDEMNTEAFF. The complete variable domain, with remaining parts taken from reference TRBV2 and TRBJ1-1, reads EPEVTQTPSHQVTQMGQEVILRCVPISNHLYFYWYRQILGQKVEFLVSFYNNEISEKSEIFDDQFSVERPDGSNFTLKIRSTKLEDSAMYFCASSDEMNTEAFFGQGTRLTVV.

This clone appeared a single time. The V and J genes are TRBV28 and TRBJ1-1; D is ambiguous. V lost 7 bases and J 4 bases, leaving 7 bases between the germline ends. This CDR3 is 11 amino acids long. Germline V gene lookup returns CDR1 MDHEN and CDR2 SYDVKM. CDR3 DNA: TGTGCCAGCAATTTTGGCACTGAAGCTTTCTTT. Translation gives CASNFGTEAFF. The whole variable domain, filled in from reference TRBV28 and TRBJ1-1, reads DVKVTQSSRYLVKRTGEKVFLECVQDMDHENMFWYRQDPGLGLRLIYFSYDVKMKEKGDIPEGYSVSREKKERFSLILESASTNQTSMYLCASNFGTEAFFGQGTRLTVV.

CDR3 sequence reads: CASSLLTSLEETQYF. The CDR3 region has the DNA TGCGCCAGCAGCTTACTGACTAGCCTTGAAGAGACCCAGTACTTC. The rearrangement links TRBV5-1 to TRBJ2-5; 7 bases are a match to TRBD2. The germline V gene has CDR1 SGHRS and CDR2 YFSETQ. V trimming: 2 bases; J trimming: 3 bases; junction bases outside the gene matches: 7. CDR3 size: 15 residues.

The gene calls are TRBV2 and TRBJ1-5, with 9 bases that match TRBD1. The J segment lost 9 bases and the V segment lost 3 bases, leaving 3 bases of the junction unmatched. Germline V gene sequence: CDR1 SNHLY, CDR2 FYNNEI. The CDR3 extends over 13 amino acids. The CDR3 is CASSEGQGGPQHF. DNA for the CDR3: TGTGCCAGCAGTGAGGGACAGGGCGGGCCCCAGCATTTT.

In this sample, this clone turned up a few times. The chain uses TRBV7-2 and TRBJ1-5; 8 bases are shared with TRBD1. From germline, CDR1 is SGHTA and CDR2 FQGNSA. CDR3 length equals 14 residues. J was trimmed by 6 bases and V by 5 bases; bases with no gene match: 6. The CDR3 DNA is TGTGCCAGCAGCCCAGGACAGGGCTTTCAGCCCCAGCATTTT. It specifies CASSPGQGFQPQHF.

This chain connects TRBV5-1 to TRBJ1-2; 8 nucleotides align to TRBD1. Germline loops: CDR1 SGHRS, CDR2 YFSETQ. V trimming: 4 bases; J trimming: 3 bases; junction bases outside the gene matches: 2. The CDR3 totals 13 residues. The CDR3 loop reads CASSADRDYGYTF. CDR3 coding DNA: TGCGCCAGCAGCGCGGACAGGGACTATGGCTACACCTTC.

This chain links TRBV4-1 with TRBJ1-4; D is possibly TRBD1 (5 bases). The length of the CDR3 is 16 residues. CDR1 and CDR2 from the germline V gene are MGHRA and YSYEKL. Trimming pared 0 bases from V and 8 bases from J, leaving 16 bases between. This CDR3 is CASSQDGTVAIEKLFF. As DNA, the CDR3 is TGCGCCAGCAGCCAAGATGGGACCGTCGCGATCGAAAAACTGTTTTTT.

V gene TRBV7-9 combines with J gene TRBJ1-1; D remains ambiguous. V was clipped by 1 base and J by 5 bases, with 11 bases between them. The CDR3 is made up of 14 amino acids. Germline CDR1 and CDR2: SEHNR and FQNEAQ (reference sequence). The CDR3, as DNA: TGTGCCAGCAGCTTAGATCTGTACGGGACTGAAGCTTTCTTT. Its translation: CASSLDLYGTEAFF. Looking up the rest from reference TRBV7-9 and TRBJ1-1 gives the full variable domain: DTGVSQNPRHKITKRGQNVTFRCDPISEHNRLYWYRQTLGQGPEFLTYFQNEAQLEKSRLLSDRFSAERPKGSFSTLEIQRTEQGDSAMYLCASSLDLYGTEAFFGQGTRLTVV.

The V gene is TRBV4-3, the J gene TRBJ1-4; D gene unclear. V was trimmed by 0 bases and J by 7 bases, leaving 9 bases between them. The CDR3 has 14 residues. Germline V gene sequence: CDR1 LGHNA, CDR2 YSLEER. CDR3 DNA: TGCGCCAGCAGCCAAGATCGAGGACTTGAAAAACTGTTTTTT. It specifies CASSQDRGLEKLFF.